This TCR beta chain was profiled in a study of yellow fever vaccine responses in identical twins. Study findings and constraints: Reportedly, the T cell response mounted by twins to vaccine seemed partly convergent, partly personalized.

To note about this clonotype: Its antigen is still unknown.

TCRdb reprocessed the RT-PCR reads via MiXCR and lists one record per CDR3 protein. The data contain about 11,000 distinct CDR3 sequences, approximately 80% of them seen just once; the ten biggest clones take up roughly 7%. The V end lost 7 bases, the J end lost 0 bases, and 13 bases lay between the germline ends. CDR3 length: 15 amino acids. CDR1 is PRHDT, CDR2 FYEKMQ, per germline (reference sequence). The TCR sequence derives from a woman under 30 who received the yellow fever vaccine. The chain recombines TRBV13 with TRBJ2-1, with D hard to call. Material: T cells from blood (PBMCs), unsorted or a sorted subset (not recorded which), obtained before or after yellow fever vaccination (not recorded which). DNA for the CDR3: TGTGCCAGCATCCTCCGGTGGATCTCCTACAATGAGCAGTTCTTC. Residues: CASILRWISYNEQFF.